Listed here are 23 T cell receptor beta chains from one sample, sequenced in a study of T cells in localized non-small cell lung cancer. Method: immunoSEQ multiplex PCR; TCRdb's copy keeps in-frame clones and lacks some. Of tens of thousands of clones in the sample, roughly 90% were seen once. The sample was peripheral blood, taken before any cancer treatment. The receptors come from a woman aged 35-75 years with stage I lung adenocarcinoma.

This clone appeared once. This sequence joins TRBV11-3 and TRBJ1-1, with a possible D match to TRBD1 (5 bases). The germline V gene encodes CDR1 SGHNT and CDR2 YENEEA. This CDR3 spans 15 amino acids. The ends were cut back, 5 bases at V and 0 bases at J, with 13 bases in the middle. The CDR3 spells CASSLTGIMNTEAFF. For the CDR3, the DNA is TGTGCCAGCAGCCTAACAGGTATCATGAACACTGAAGCTTTCTTT.

V usage is TRBV7-2 and J usage is TRBJ2-2; 9 bases are shared with TRBD2. Trimming at V came to 3 bases and at J to 5 bases, leaving 4 bases not matched to a gene. CDR3 length: 15 residues. Germline CDR1 and CDR2: SGHTA and FQGNSA. CDR3: CASSFGTSLTGELFF. CDR3 in DNA: TGTGCCAGCAGCTTTGGGACTAGCTTAACCGGGGAGCTGTTTTTT.

The CDR3 DNA follows: TGTGCCAGCATTAAAAAGGTTTCCGGTGAAGCTTTCTTT. Protein: CASIKKVSGEAFF. This chain connects TRBV5-6 to TRBJ1-1; D remains unclear. The germline gives CDR1 SGHDT, CDR2 YYEEEE. The V gene lost 6 bases and the J gene lost 7 bases, with 16 bases spanning the gap. The CDR3 totals 13 residues.

This chain uses TRBV6-1 with TRBJ2-5; D not certain. Germline V gene sequence: CDR1 MNHNS, CDR2 SASEGT. The CDR3 has 11 amino acids. V lost 5 bases and J 5 bases, leaving 6 bases between the germline ends. The CDR3 reads CASSYVETQYF. The CDR3 DNA is TGTGCCAGCAGTTATGTGGAGACCCAGTACTTC.

The chain links TRBV5-1 to TRBJ2-1, with 8 nucleotides matching TRBD2. Germline-derived CDR1 and CDR2 are SGHRS and YFSETQ. The CDR3 totals 16 residues. V shed 0 bases and J 4 bases; nucleotides not matched to a gene: 6. CDR3 nucleotide sequence: TGCGCCAGCAGCTTGGGTCAGGGCGGGGGGTACAATGAGCAGTTCTTC. This sequence encodes CASSLGQGGGYNEQFF. The variable domain in full, completed from reference TRBV5-1 and TRBJ2-1, reads KAGVTQTPRYLIKTRGQQVTLSCSPISGHRSVSWYQQTPGQGLQFLFEYFSETQRNKGNFPGRFSGRQFSNSRSEMNVSTLELGDSALYLCASSLGQGGGYNEQFFGPGTRLTVL.

Comments on this clone: A read error may account for a junction end that differs from germline. The rearrangement links TRBV7-7 to TRBJ2-1; TRBD2 is a possible D gene (7 bases). The CDR3 loop spans 18 amino acids. Germline V gene data show CDR1 as SSHAT and CDR2 as FNYEAQ (reference sequence). Written as DNA, the CDR3 is TGTGCTAGCAGCTTAGGGGACGGGTACGGGGGGCAGTACAATGAGCAGTTCTTC. Encoded protein: CASSLGDGYGGQYNEQFF.

This chain links TRBV11-2 with TRBJ2-3, with D possibly called TRBD1 or TRBD2 (5 bases each). CDR1 and CDR2 from the germline V gene are SGHAT and FQNNGV. CDR3 size: 16 residues. Trimming cost V 5 bases and J 0 bases, with 15 bases left between them. CDR3 in amino acids: CASSRGSLLSTDTQYF. DNA of the CDR3: TGTGCCAGCAGCCGGGGCTCACTACTGAGCACAGATACGCAGTATTTT.

The chain combines TRBV27 with TRBJ1-5, with D uncertain. Trimming shortened V by 0 bases and J by 3 bases, and 9 bases separated the two germline ends. Germline CDR1 MNHEY, CDR2 SMNVEV (reference sequence). The CDR3 covers 15 residues. The CDR3 DNA sequence: TGTGCCAGCAGTTTATCAGGGCAGGTCAATCAGCCCCAGCATTTT. This sequence encodes CASSLSGQVNQPQHF.

The V call is TRBV28, the J call TRBJ2-7; 12 bases are shared with TRBD2. This CDR3 has 15 residues. Trimming cost V 5 bases and J 7 bases; bases outside gene matches: 9. Germline V gene data show CDR1 as MDHEN and CDR2 as SYDVKM. CDR3 residues: CASSQPSGGGREQYF. CDR3 sequence (DNA): TGTGCCAGCAGTCAACCTAGCGGGGGGGGGCGGGAGCAGTACTTC.

The chain is built from TRBV7-9 and TRBJ2-3; D gene unclear. The germline V and J ends were trimmed by 0 bases and 3 bases, with 4 bases remaining between them. The V gene's germline CDR1 is SEHNR and CDR2 FQNEAQ (reference sequence). This CDR3 comprises 13 residues. The CDR3 reads CASSLAPTDTQYF. In DNA, the CDR3 is TGTGCCAGCAGCTTAGCGCCTACAGATACGCAGTATTTT.

This chain uses TRBV7-9 with TRBJ1-2; 7 bases are a match to TRBD1. From germline, CDR1 is SEHNR and CDR2 FQNEAQ (reference sequence). The V and J ends lost 8 bases and 4 bases, in that order; junction bases with no gene match: 13. This CDR3 contains 15 residues. The CDR3 DNA sequence: TGTGCCAGCTTTAGGGCGACGGACAGGAGCTATGGCTACACCTTC. Its translation is CASFRATDRSYGYTF.

To note about this clone: At one end the junction does not follow the germline gene, possibly because of a read error. The rearrangement links TRBV18 to TRBJ2-7; 9 positions match TRBD1. This CDR3 has 14 amino acids. Per germline, CDR1 KGHSH and CDR2 LQKENI. The CDR3 DNA sequence: TGTGCCAGCTCACCAGGGACAGGGATCTTCGAGCTGTACTTC. Translation gives CASSPGTGIFELYF.

In its sample, this clone was seen once. The chain employs TRBV7-9 and TRBJ2-1; D is undetermined. This CDR3 is built from 12 residues. Germline V gene sequence: CDR1 SEHNR, CDR2 FQNEAQ (reference sequence). The V and J ends lost 5 bases and 4 bases respectively, with 6 bases between them. CDR3 loop: CASSKRYNEQFF. The CDR3 DNA reads TGTGCCAGCAGCAAGAGATACAATGAGCAGTTCTTC.

The chain recombines TRBV19 with TRBJ2-1; 7 positions agree with TRBD2. CDR3 size: 14 residues. In germline, CDR1 is LNHDA, CDR2 SQIVND (reference sequence). With 8 bases clipped from V and 0 bases from J, the junction kept 4 bases outside the gene matches. CDR3 DNA: TGTGCCAGTCGCGGGGGTTACTCCTACAATGAGCAGTTCTTC. It codes for CASRGGYSYNEQFF.

The rearrangement joins TRBV5-4 to TRBJ2-7; possible D gene TRBD1, 6 bases. The CDR3 length is 15 residues. Germline lookup yields CDR1 SGHNT and CDR2 YYREEE (reference sequence). V dropped 0 bases and J dropped 0 bases, with 10 bases sitting between them. The CDR3 protein is CASSLGQGHSYEQYF. The CDR3 DNA sequence: TGTGCCAGCAGCTTGGGGCAGGGGCACTCCTACGAGCAGTACTTC.

The chain is built from TRBV6-1 and TRBJ2-7, with 8 bases lining up with TRBD1. The germline CDR1 and CDR2 sequences are MNHNS and SASEGT. The CDR3 is 14 residues long. V dropped 6 bases and J dropped 3; count of bases not matched to a gene: 7. DNA of the CDR3: TGTGCCAGCAGCCTGCAGGGGGCCATCTACGAGCAGTACTTC. Translation: CASSLQGAIYEQYF.

This clone has only a few counts. V usage is TRBV6-6 and J usage is TRBJ2-3; D unclear. Trimming removed 0 bases from V and 2 bases from J, with 9 bases in between. Germline V lookup: CDR1 MNHNY, CDR2 SVGAGI (reference sequence). CDR3 length equals 15 residues. CDR3 region: CASSYSRLATDTQYF. CDR3 bases: TGTGCCAGCAGTTACTCCCGACTCGCCACAGATACGCAGTATTTT.

This chain joins TRBV19 and TRBJ2-1; 8 bases are shared with TRBD2. This CDR3 contains 13 residues. Trimming removed 1 base from V and 9 bases from J; junction bases left unmatched: 2. The germline gives CDR1 LNHDA, CDR2 SQIVND (reference sequence). The CDR3 sequence: CASSIGLAGEQFF. In nucleotides, the CDR3 is TGTGCCAGTAGTATAGGTCTAGCGGGTGAGCAGTTCTTC.

V is TRBV5-4 and J is TRBJ1-1; tentatively, D is TRBD1 (5 bases). The CDR3 length is 13 residues. Per the germline V gene, CDR1 is SGHNT and CDR2 is YYREEE (reference sequence). The ends were cut back, 2 bases at V and 6 bases at J, with 11 bases in the middle. The CDR3 spells CASSFRGNPEAFF. The CDR3 DNA reads TGTGCCAGCAGCTTCCGGGGCAACCCTGAAGCTTTCTTT.

The chain uses TRBV19 and TRBJ1-1; D not resolved. The germline gives CDR1 LNHDA, CDR2 SQIVND (reference sequence). The CDR3 is 14 residues long. Trimming pared 1 base from V and 4 bases from J, leaving 10 bases between. CDR3 residues: CASSIGRVGTEAFF. In nucleotides, the CDR3 is TGTGCCAGTAGTATAGGAAGGGTGGGCACTGAAGCTTTCTTT.

The CDR3 DNA reads as TGTGCCAGCAGCTGGGACGGAAGTCCCTCCTATAATTCACCCCTCCACTTT. It encodes CASSWDGSPSYNSPLHF. The rearrangement joins TRBV7-8 to TRBJ1-6; D possibly corresponds to TRBD1 (5 bases). The CDR3 is 17 residues long. Trimming pared 4 bases from V and 0 bases from J, leaving 13 bases between. Germline lookup yields CDR1 SGHVS and CDR2 FQNEAQ.

V usage is TRBV4-1 and J usage is TRBJ1-2, with D possibly TRBD1 on 5 matching bases. V lost 1 base to trimming and J lost 8 bases, with 11 bases between them. Germline CDR1 MGHRA, CDR2 YSYEKL. CDR3 size: 13 residues. As DNA, the CDR3 is TGCGCCAGCAGCCAAGGTCAGGGATACGGCTACACCTTC. It yields the protein CASSQGQGYGYTF.

This clone appeared a single time. This chain links TRBV6-5 with TRBJ1-5; D unclear. This CDR3 is 14 amino acids long. V was shortened by 7 bases and J by 6 bases, with 16 bases between the two germline ends. Germline V gives CDR1 MNHEY, CDR2 SVGAGI. The CDR3 spells CASIAHPGGQPQHF. The CDR3 DNA follows: TGTGCCAGCATCGCCCACCCGGGCGGTCAGCCCCAGCATTTT.